Presented here are 18 T cell receptor beta chains from one specimen sequenced in a study of liver allograft versus peripheral blood T cells. At the level of the study: Repertoires from peripheral blood of liver transplant recipients were compared with those inside their transplanted livers.

MiXCR was run by TCRdb on the reads, yielding one entry per CDR3 protein. Of some 10,000 distinct CDR3 sequences listed, less than 20% were seen once; the top ten hold around 1.2%. Receptor source: a human patient who had a liver transplant. Some of the T cells might come from the graft donor.

The gene calls are TRBV24-1 and TRBJ2-3, with TRBD1 matching over 9 bases. The V and J ends lost 3 bases and 5 bases, in that order; junction bases with no gene match: 8. The germline V gene has CDR1 KGHDR and CDR2 SFDVKD. CDR3 length: 16 amino acids. CDR3 residues: CATSDPHRTGEDTQYF. The CDR3 DNA follows: TGTGCCACCAGTGATCCACACAGGACAGGGGAAGATACGCAGTATTTT.

Remarks on this clonotype: A much larger clone sits a single nucleotide away, making a read error possible. The chain recombines TRBV6-1 with TRBJ1-5; possible D gene TRBD1, 5 bases. CDR3 size: 15 residues. Looked up from germline, CDR1 is MNHNS and CDR2 is SASEGT. With 4 bases removed from V and 1 base from J, the gap between germline ends came to 11 bases. The CDR3, as DNA: TGTGCCAGCAGTGTTTCACACAGGAGCAATCAGCCCCAGCATTTT. Encoded protein: CASSVSHRSNQPQHF.

In this sample, this clonotype turned up a few times. V is TRBV15 and J is TRBJ1-5, with D hard to call. Trimming shortened V by 1 base and J by 5 bases, and 15 bases separated the two germline ends. Germline V CDR1 and CDR2: LNHNV, YYDKDF (reference sequence). This CDR3 is 16 amino acids long. The DNA of the CDR3 is TGTGCCACCAGCAGAGTATCGGCAGCGACTGATCAGCCCCAGCATTTT. Translation gives CATSRVSAATDQPQHF.

This clonotype is labeled medium-sized. The CDR3 bases are TGCAGCGTTAGGACTAGCGGGGCCACCGGGGAGCTGTTTTTT. The encoded protein is CSVRTSGATGELFF. This chain joins TRBV29-1 and TRBJ2-2; TRBD2 aligns across 12 bases. The CDR3 has 14 amino acids. The trim removed 5 bases at V and 4 bases at J, leaving 2 bases unmatched. Germline V gene data show CDR1 as SQVTM and CDR2 as ANQGSEA.

Notes on this clonotype: This clone may be a read error of a much larger clone one base away. V and J are TRBV10-3 and TRBJ1-5; 7 positions match TRBD1. This CDR3 has 13 amino acids. The germline gives CDR1 ENHRY, CDR2 SYGVKD. The CDR3 DNA sequence: TGTACCATCGACGATGACAGGGAGGGTCCTTTGTATTTT. It codes for CTIDDDREGPLYF.

This clonotype was counted at least ten times. The chain joins TRBV19 to TRBJ1-2; D call uncertain. The germline V gene encodes CDR1 LNHDA and CDR2 SQIVND (reference sequence). V lost 6 bases and J 8 bases, leaving 10 bases between the germline ends. CDR3 size: 11 residues. CDR3 sequence: CASSPSWGYTF. CDR3 nucleotides: TGTGCCAGTAGCCCCAGCTGGGGCTACACCTTC.

This clonotype was observed at least ten times. The chain recombines TRBV5-4 with TRBJ1-1, with 8 bases matching TRBD1. CDR3 length equals 16 residues. Germline V gives CDR1 SGHNT, CDR2 YYREEE (reference sequence). The trim removed 3 bases at V and 6 bases at J, leaving 13 bases unmatched. CDR3: CASSSPSAGGFSEAFF. CDR3 nucleotides: TGTGCCAGCAGCTCACCCTCTGCAGGGGGCTTCTCTGAAGCTTTCTTT.

This clonotype was seen a few times. The chain couples TRBV20-1 to TRBJ2-6; TRBD2 matches at 13 bases. V lost 6 bases to trimming and J lost 1 base; unmatched junction nucleotides: 15. Germline V gene sequence: CDR1 DFQATT, CDR2 SNEGSKA (reference sequence). The CDR3 totals 20 residues. CDR3 in amino acids: CSAQGLAGDHRISGANVLTF. Written as DNA, the CDR3 is TGCAGTGCCCAAGGACTAGCGGGGGATCACAGAATATCTGGGGCCAACGTCCTGACTTTC.

Within the sample, this clonotype is medium-sized. The chain couples TRBV18 to TRBJ1-6; D gene unclear. Germline V gives CDR1 KGHSH, CDR2 LQKENI. V was shortened by 3 bases and J by 7 bases, with 13 bases between the two germline ends. The CDR3 totals 15 residues. The CDR3 region has the DNA TGTGCCAGCTCACCTTCGACCGTGAGGAATTCACCCCTCCACTTT. Encoded protein: CASSPSTVRNSPLHF. Looking up the rest from reference TRBV18 and TRBJ1-6 gives the full variable domain: NAGVMQNPRHLVRRRGQEARLRCSPMKGHSHVYWYRQLPEEGLKFMVYLQKENIIDESGMPKERFSAEFPKEGPSILRIQQVVRGDSAAYFCASSPSTVRNSPLHFGNGTRLTVT.

The table lists this clonotype with many counts. The chain combines TRBV7-2 with TRBJ2-3; no firm D call. Germline CDR1 reads SGHTA; CDR2 reads FQGNSA. V lost 2 bases and J 1 base, leaving 7 bases between the germline ends. This CDR3 is 14 amino acids long. The DNA of the CDR3 is TGTGCCAGCAGCTTATTGGGCCGCACAGATACGCAGTATTTT. Residues: CASSLLGRTDTQYF.

In the case of this clonotype: One end of the junction fails to match germline, which may point to a read error. The chain's CDR3 is CASNFFGSSAPLF. The CDR3, as DNA: TGTGCCAGCAATTTTTTTGGATCTTCTGCGCCCCTTTTT. This chain uses TRBV6-1 with TRBJ1-3; D is unresolved. This CDR3 region has 13 residues. Germline CDR1 MNHNS, CDR2 SASEGT.

This clonotype was seen ten or more times. The chain joins TRBV7-9 to TRBJ1-2, with D possibly matching TRBD1 (5 bases). The CDR3 totals 11 residues. The V gene lost 9 bases and the J gene lost 5 bases, with 10 bases spanning the gap. Germline V gene lookup returns CDR1 SEHNR and CDR2 FQNEAQ (reference sequence). For the CDR3, the DNA is TGTGCCAGTGGGCAGGGATATGGCTACACCTTC. Protein sequence: CASGQGYGYTF.

This clonotype is termed medium-sized. This sequence joins TRBV27 and TRBJ1-1, with D possibly matching TRBD1 (6 bases). V was clipped by 2 bases and J by 0 bases, with 13 bases between them. The CDR3 has 16 amino acids. CDR1 MNHEY and CDR2 SMNVEV come from the germline V gene (reference sequence). CDR3 DNA: TGTGCCAGCAGTTTAACTAGACAGGTCATGAACACTGAAGCTTTCTTT. Protein: CASSLTRQVMNTEAFF.

This clonotype was seen a handful of times. CDR3 amino acids: CASSLGRVEWEPQHF. The DNA of the CDR3 is TGTGCCAGCAGCTTAGGGCGGGTCGAGTGGGAGCCCCAGCATTTT. The chain has TRBV7-9 and TRBJ1-5; no firm D call. CDR3 length: 15 residues. CDR1 is SEHNR, CDR2 FQNEAQ, per germline (reference sequence). Trimming cost V 1 base and J 8 bases, with 15 bases left between them. The complete variable domain, with remaining parts taken from reference TRBV7-9 and TRBJ1-5, reads DTGVSQNPRHKITKRGQNVTFRCDPISEHNRLYWYRQTLGQGPEFLTYFQNEAQLEKSRLLSDRFSAERPKGSFSTLEIQRTEQGDSAMYLCASSLGRVEWEPQHFGDGTRLSIL.

As to this clonotype: A much larger clone is a single base away; this may be a read error. CDR3 in amino acids: CASSLDRHTHTQYF. The CDR3 bases are TGTGCCAGCAGCTTAGACAGACACACACATACGCAGTATTTT. The chain links TRBV7-2 to TRBJ2-3; D unresolved. Germline V gene data show CDR1 as SGHTA and CDR2 as FQGNSA. This CDR3 region has 14 residues.

In regard to this clonotype: A read error may be the cause here, since a much bigger clone is one base away. The rearrangement uses TRBV6-5 and TRBJ1-2; 7 bases fit TRBD1. CDR3 length: 13 residues. Germline values: CDR1 MNHEY, CDR2 SVGAGI. V lost 6 bases and J lost 8; bases outside the gene matches: 9. CDR3 DNA: TGTGCCAGCAGACTTCAGGGGGAAGGGGGCTACACCTTC. Its translation: CASRLQGEGGYTF.

V is TRBV11-1 and J is TRBJ1-3; D perhaps matches TRBD1 (5 bases). Trimming left V 5 bases short and J 2 bases short, with 16 bases between. Germline V gives CDR1 SGHAT, CDR2 FQDESV (reference sequence). The CDR3 has 16 amino acids. The CDR3 loop reads CASSVFWGVTGNTIYF. The CDR3 region has the DNA TGTGCCAGCAGCGTATTTTGGGGCGTTACTGGAAACACCATATATTTT.

The count of this clonotype is one. This sequence may be a read error, since a much larger clone differs from it by one base. V and J are TRBV27 and TRBJ1-1, with D perhaps TRBD1 (5 bases). The CDR3 covers 13 residues. CDR1 is MNHEY, CDR2 SMNVEV, per germline (reference sequence). CDR3 sequence reads: CASRGPANTEASF. Here the CDR3 DNA reads TGTGCCAGCAGGGGACCGGCGAACACTGAAGCTTCCTTT.